The 28 T cell receptor beta chains below come from one sample, sequenced in a study of shared T cell receptors in the human thymus. Clones were read by immunoSEQ multiplex PCR, and TCRdb kept only the in-frame ones, dropping some. The repertoire holds about 500,000 clones, with around 78% as singletons. These data were also reused for a study on human thymus T cells.

Sequenced input: thymocytes. These receptors were taken from a boy under three years old with a congenital heart defect.

This chain connects TRBV14 to TRBJ1-2; 8 bases are a match to TRBD1. Losses at the gene ends were 6 bases for V and 5 bases for J; bases not matched to a gene: 5. This CDR3 has 13 amino acids. Germline V lookup: CDR1 SGHDN, CDR2 FVKESK. The CDR3 reads CASRQGGRYGYTF. The CDR3 nucleotides are TGTGCCAGCAGACAGGGGGGCCGATATGGCTACACCTTC. Variable domain in full (rest from reference TRBV14 and TRBJ1-2): EAGVTQFPSHSVIEKGQTVTLRCDPISGHDNLYWYRRVMGKEIKFLLHFVKESKQDESGMPNNRFLAERTGGTYSTLKVQPAELEDSGVYFCASRQGGRYGYTFGSGTRLTVV.

This chain uses TRBV9 with TRBJ2-3; 11 bases map to TRBD1. Trimming removed 0 bases from V and 9 bases from J; junction bases left unmatched: 6. Germline loops: CDR1 SGDLS, CDR2 YYNGEE. The CDR3 totals 15 residues. In nucleotides, the CDR3 is TGTGCCAGCAGCGTAGTGGGACAGGGGGATGGGACGCAGTATTTT. Residues: CASSVVGQGDGTQYF.

The CDR3 sequence is CASSPRQGSSYEQYF. As DNA, the CDR3 is TGTGCCAGCAGCCCAAGACAGGGGAGCTCCTACGAGCAGTACTTC. The chain joins TRBV13 to TRBJ2-7; 8 bases are shared with TRBD1. V trimming: 5 bases; J trimming: 0 bases; junction bases outside the gene matches: 6. Germline V gene lookup returns CDR1 PRHDT and CDR2 FYEKMQ (reference sequence). The CDR3 contains 15 residues.

This rearrangement joins TRBV27 to TRBJ2-7, with 7 bases that match TRBD2. Trimming cost V 3 bases and J 2 bases; bases outside gene matches: 7. Germline V gives CDR1 MNHEY, CDR2 SMNVEV (reference sequence). The CDR3 loop spans 15 amino acids. The CDR3 reads CASSLGGSPPYEQYF. The DNA of the CDR3 is TGTGCCAGCAGTTTGGGCGGGAGTCCCCCCTACGAGCAGTACTTC.

The V and J genes are TRBV30 and TRBJ2-4; 15 bases map to TRBD2. This CDR3 comprises 16 residues. Germline CDR1 is GTSNPN and CDR2 is SVGIG (reference sequence). Germline trimming cut 5 bases from V and 1 base from J; bases unmatched to any gene: 3. The DNA for the CDR3 is TGTGCCTGGGGGACTAGCGGGAGGCTGGCCAAAAACATTCAGTACTTC. The encoded protein is CAWGTSGRLAKNIQYF. The whole variable domain, filled in from reference TRBV30 and TRBJ2-4, reads SQTIHQWPATLVQPVGSPLSLECTVEGTSNPNLYWYRQAAGRGLQLLFYSVGIGQISSEVPQNLSASRPQDRQFILSSKKLLLSDSGFYLCAWGTSGRLAKNIQYFGAGTRLSVL.

This chain joins TRBV4-3 and TRBJ2-7; 8 bases line up with TRBD1. V lost 0 bases, J lost 0 bases, and 19 bases stayed unmatched. CDR3 length equals 21 residues. Germline values: CDR1 LGHNA, CDR2 YSLEER. The CDR3 nucleotides read TGCGCCAGCAGCCAAGATTATTTGGGACAGGCGTCACGGCAGAGCTCCTACGAGCAGTACTTC. Its translation: CASSQDYLGQASRQSSYEQYF.

The rearrangement uses TRBV10-1 and TRBJ2-5, with D possibly being TRBD2 (5 bases). The CDR3 is made up of 14 amino acids. The germline V and J ends were trimmed by 0 bases and 6 bases, with 11 bases remaining between them. Germline CDR1 is WNHNN and CDR2 is SYGVQD (reference sequence). This CDR3 reads CASSESRGWQTQYF. CDR3 in DNA: TGCGCCAGCAGTGAGTCGCGAGGGTGGCAGACCCAGTACTTC.

The DNA of the CDR3 is TGTGCCAGCAGCTTGAGGGAGTGGACTAGCGGGAAGAACACCGGGGAGCTGTTTTTT. As protein: CASSLREWTSGKNTGELFF. The J gene is TRBJ2-2, the V gene TRBV5-4; 12 nucleotides match TRBD2. The CDR3 spans 19 residues. Germline V gene sequence: CDR1 SGHNT, CDR2 YYREEE (reference sequence). Germline trimming cut 1 base from V and 1 base from J; bases unmatched to any gene: 8.

This CDR3 is CATSSGTSGNRYEQYF. The DNA of the CDR3 is TGTGCCACCAGCAGCGGGACTAGCGGGAATCGTTACGAGCAGTACTTC. The chain joins TRBV15 to TRBJ2-7; 13 bases map to TRBD2. Trimming removed 3 bases from V and 4 bases from J; junction bases left unmatched: 6. In germline, CDR1 is LNHNV, CDR2 YYDKDF (reference sequence). The CDR3 runs to 16 residues. Full variable domain (remainder filled in from reference TRBV15 and TRBJ2-7): DAMVIQNPRYQVTQFGKPVTLSCSQTLNHNVMYWYQQKSSQAPKLLFHYYDKDFNNEADTPDNFQSRRPNTSFCFLDIRSPGLGDTAMYLCATSSGTSGNRYEQYFGPGTRLTVT.

CDR3: CASSTGTGDSPLHF. The CDR3 nucleotides read TGTGCCAGCAGTACCGGGACAGGGGATTCACCCCTCCACTTT. The V gene is TRBV6-5, the J gene TRBJ1-6, with 10 bases identical to TRBD1. The germline gives CDR1 MNHEY, CDR2 SVGAGI. This CDR3 is built from 14 residues. V dropped 5 bases and J dropped 8; count of bases not matched to a gene: 3.

The chain combines TRBV4-1 with TRBJ1-1, with 7 bases matching TRBD1. The trim removed 0 bases at V and 0 bases at J, leaving 19 bases unmatched. CDR1 and CDR2 from the germline V gene are MGHRA and YSYEKL. The CDR3 contains 21 residues. The CDR3 loop reads CASSQDQGQLLIPSMNTEAFF. DNA for the CDR3: TGCGCCAGCAGCCAAGATCAGGGACAGCTCCTCATCCCCTCCATGAACACTGAAGCTTTCTTT.

The V gene is TRBV19, the J gene TRBJ2-2; perhaps TRBD2 as D (6 bases). CDR1 is LNHDA, CDR2 SQIVND, per germline (reference sequence). The CDR3 totals 14 residues. V was shortened by 7 bases and J by 1 base, with 10 bases between the two germline ends. The CDR3 DNA reads TGTGCCAGTATCCGGGAGCGGAACACCGGGGAGCTGTTTTTT. It translates to CASIRERNTGELFF.

The rearrangement uses TRBV27 and TRBJ1-5; D may be TRBD1 (6 bases). The germline CDR1 and CDR2 sequences are MNHEY and SMNVEV (reference sequence). The ends were cut back, 6 bases at V and 6 bases at J, with 9 bases in the middle. The CDR3 covers 12 residues. The CDR3: CASSLGGQPQHF. The CDR3 DNA reads as TGTGCCAGCAGCCTAGGGGGTCAGCCCCAGCATTTT.

A note on this clone: In the same sample, other DNA sequences code for this CDR3. The chain recombines TRBV4-2 with TRBJ1-1; TRBD1 might be the D (6 bases). The CDR3 contains 14 residues. Between the trimmed V and J ends, which lost 0 bases and 5 bases, there was a span of 10 bases. Germline CDR1 LGHNA, CDR2 YNFKEQ. In nucleotides, the CDR3 is TGTGCCAGCAGCCAAGATCAGGGGCGGACTGAAGCTTTCTTT. Translating gives CASSQDQGRTEAFF.

This rearrangement joins TRBV28 to TRBJ2-7, with D perhaps matching TRBD2 (5 bases). Trimming took 2 bases from V and 2 from J, leaving 7 bases between them. The length of the CDR3 is 13 residues. Looked up from germline, CDR1 is MDHEN and CDR2 is SYDVKM. The DNA of the CDR3 is TGTGCCAGCAGTTTAATGAGGGCCTACGAGCAGTACTTC. Protein product: CASSLMRAYEQYF.

The chain combines TRBV2 with TRBJ2-2, with 16 bases identical to TRBD2. Germline V gene sequence: CDR1 SNHLY, CDR2 FYNNEI. The CDR3 contains 20 residues. The junction had 16 bases not matched to a gene; V was cut back by 5 bases and J by 7 bases. CDR3 loop: CASSPPGLAGGPQLHGELFF. In DNA form, the CDR3 reads TGTGCCAGCAGTCCACCGGGACTAGCGGGAGGGCCTCAGCTTCACGGGGAGCTGTTTTTT.

The V call is TRBV19, the J call TRBJ2-4; D unresolved. V shed 3 bases and J shed 0 bases, with 6 bases lying between them. Germline assignment: CDR1 LNHDA and CDR2 SQIVND (reference sequence). This CDR3 contains 14 residues. CDR3 nucleotides: TGTGCCAGTAGTATCGGGTTAGCCAAAAACATTCAGTACTTC. It specifies CASSIGLAKNIQYF.

Here the CDR3 reads CAWSAHRGPTGELFF. The CDR3 DNA sequence: TGTGCCTGGAGTGCCCACAGGGGGCCCACCGGGGAGCTGTTTTTT. The V and J genes are TRBV30 and TRBJ2-2; 9 bases align to TRBD1. The germline V gene has CDR1 GTSNPN and CDR2 SVGIG (reference sequence). Trimming cost V 1 base and J 4 bases; bases outside gene matches: 4. The CDR3 loop spans 15 amino acids.

This chain uses TRBV15 with TRBJ2-7; a possible D gene is TRBD1 (6 bases). Germline V CDR1 and CDR2: LNHNV, YYDKDF (reference sequence). The CDR3 sequence is 15 residues long. Trimming removed 1 base from V and 2 bases from J, with 12 bases in between. The CDR3 here is CATSRVRDTTYEQYF. DNA of the CDR3: TGTGCCACCAGCAGAGTAAGGGACACCACCTACGAGCAGTACTTC. The complete variable domain, with remaining parts taken from reference TRBV15 and TRBJ2-7, reads DAMVIQNPRYQVTQFGKPVTLSCSQTLNHNVMYWYQQKSSQAPKLLFHYYDKDFNNEADTPDNFQSRRPNTSFCFLDIRSPGLGDTAMYLCATSRVRDTTYEQYFGPGTRLTVT.

The chain combines TRBV12-5 with TRBJ2-5; possible D gene TRBD1, 6 bases. This CDR3 is built from 13 residues. Germline-derived CDR1 and CDR2 are LGHNT and FRNRAP. The ends were cut back, 4 bases at V and 5 bases at J, with 11 bases in the middle. The CDR3 reads CASGSTGRETQYF. Here the CDR3 DNA reads TGTGCTAGTGGTTCAACAGGGCGGGAGACCCAGTACTTC.

J is TRBJ2-3 and V is TRBV6-5; the match to TRBD2 covers 9 bases. The CDR3 totals 13 residues. Trimming at V came to 10 bases and at J to 2 bases, leaving 4 bases not matched to a gene. CDR1 and CDR2 from the germline V gene are MNHEY and SVGAGI. The CDR3 sequence: CATKREVTDTQYF. In nucleotides, the CDR3 is TGTGCCACCAAGCGGGAGGTCACAGATACGCAGTATTTT.

The V call is TRBV4-2, the J call TRBJ2-1; D may be TRBD2 (5 bases). V was cut by 1 base and J by 4 bases, with 17 bases left in between. The CDR3 sequence is 17 residues long. Germline lookup yields CDR1 LGHNA and CDR2 YNFKEQ. CDR3 nucleotide sequence: TGTGCCAGCAGCCAAGGGGCGGCTAGCCGGCTTTACAATGAGCAGTTCTTC. Residues: CASSQGAASRLYNEQFF.

This clone appeared a few times. This chain's CDR3 is CASGLREKEQYF. The CDR3 region has the DNA TGTGCTAGTGGACTACGGGAGAAGGAGCAGTACTTC. V usage is TRBV12-5 and J usage is TRBJ2-7, with D possibly being TRBD2 (6 bases). V lost 6 bases and J lost 7, with 13 bases in between. CDR1 and CDR2 from the germline V gene are LGHNT and FRNRAP. The CDR3 covers 12 residues.

This sequence joins TRBV4-3 and TRBJ2-2, with D tentatively TRBD1 (5 bases). In germline, CDR1 is LGHNA, CDR2 YSLEER. Trimming stripped 1 base from V and 8 bases from J, with 20 bases between. The CDR3 has 17 amino acids. The CDR3 sequence: CASSQVNDSPRPGELFF. The DNA of the CDR3 is TGCGCCAGCAGCCAAGTAAACGACAGTCCTCGCCCTGGGGAGCTGTTTTTT.

This chain links TRBV14 with TRBJ2-7; a possible D gene is TRBD2 (6 bases). The germline V gene has CDR1 SGHDN and CDR2 FVKESK. The V end was cut by 1 base, the J end by 7 bases, with 14 bases between. The CDR3 covers 14 residues. CDR3 protein: CASSQAAGGGEQYF. The CDR3 coding sequence is TGTGCCAGCAGCCAAGCAGCGGGTGGGGGGGAGCAGTACTTC. The full variable domain, rest sourced from reference TRBV14 and TRBJ2-7, is EAGVTQFPSHSVIEKGQTVTLRCDPISGHDNLYWYRRVMGKEIKFLLHFVKESKQDESGMPNNRFLAERTGGTYSTLKVQPAELEDSGVYFCASSQAAGGGEQYFGPGTRLTVT.

This chain uses TRBV11-3 with TRBJ2-3, with a weak D call TRBD2 (5 bases). CDR3 length: 12 residues. Trimming shortened V by 5 bases and J by 5 bases, and 8 bases separated the two germline ends. Germline V gene data show CDR1 as SGHNT and CDR2 as YENEEA. The CDR3: CASSLRVDTQYF. CDR3 coding DNA: TGTGCCAGCAGCCTGCGGGTAGATACGCAGTATTTT.

J is TRBJ1-1 and V is TRBV30, with D perhaps matching TRBD1 (5 bases). The CDR3 has 13 residues. Germline V gene sequence: CDR1 GTSNPN, CDR2 SVGIG (reference sequence). V lost 3 bases, J lost 3 bases, and 11 bases lay in between. The CDR3 DNA sequence: TGTGCCTGGAGGTTGGGGCAGGACACTGAAGCTTTCTTT. This sequence encodes CAWRLGQDTEAFF.

V usage is TRBV18 and J usage is TRBJ2-2; tentatively, D is TRBD2 (6 bases). Trimming took off 4 bases at V and 3 bases at J, with 9 bases between the two ends. CDR1 KGHSH and CDR2 LQKENI come from the germline V gene. The CDR3 loop spans 14 amino acids. The CDR3 DNA reads as TGTGCCAGCTCACGGGACTGCTACACCGGGGAGCTGTTTTTT. This gives the protein CASSRDCYTGELFF.